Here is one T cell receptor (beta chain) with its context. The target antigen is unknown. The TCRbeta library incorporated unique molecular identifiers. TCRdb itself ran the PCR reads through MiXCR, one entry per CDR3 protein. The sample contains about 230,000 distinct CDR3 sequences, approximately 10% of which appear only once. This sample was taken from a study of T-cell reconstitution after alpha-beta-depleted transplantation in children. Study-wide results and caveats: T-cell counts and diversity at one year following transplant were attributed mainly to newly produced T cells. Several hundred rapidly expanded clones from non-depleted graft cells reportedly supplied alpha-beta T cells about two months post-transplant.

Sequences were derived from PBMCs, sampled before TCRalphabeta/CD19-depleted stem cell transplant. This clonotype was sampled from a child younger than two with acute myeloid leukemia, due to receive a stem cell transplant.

The CDR3 coding sequence is TGTGCCAGCAGCAAATCGGGCCCCGCCAATGAGCAGTTCTTC. Its protein product is CASSKSGPANEQFF. The V call is TRBV7-9, the J call TRBJ2-1; no definite D call. Germline V gene lookup returns CDR1 SEHNR and CDR2 FQNEAQ (reference sequence). The CDR3 has 14 amino acids. With 5 bases removed from V and 6 bases from J, the gap between germline ends came to 14 bases.